These T cell receptor beta chains were read from a single sample in a study of beta chain features in type 1 diabetes. Libraries were prepared by immunoSEQ multiplex PCR; TCRdb keeps only in-frame clonotypes and omits some of them. The sample contains roughly 380,000 clones, around 20% of which appear only once. The sequencing sample was made of naive CD4+ T cells from blood. Every receptor here comes from a woman aged 18 to 35 in good health. The CDR3 runs from the conserved cysteine through the conserved F or W. The order of the fields is D gene, J gene, clone size, V gene, CDR3 DNA, CDR3 protein. A D gene is named only where the DNA matches it firmly. Size is omitted from some rows. Given values are once, few, many or a class for expanded clones.

>.|TRBJ1-1|.|TRBV6-1
TGTGCCAGCAGCGAATGGCTGAGGGGGTGGGGGACCAACACTGAAGCTTTCTTT
CASSEWLRGWGTNTEAFF
>.|TRBJ1-1|few|TRBV6-5
TGTGCCAGCAGTTACGGTGGCAGGGCGGACACTGAAGCTTTCTTT
CASSYGGRADTEAFF
>.|TRBJ2-5|few|TRBV15
TGTGCCACCAGCACGGGGGGCCGGGCCGAGACCCAGTACTTC
CATSTGGRAETQYF
>.|TRBJ1-2|.|TRBV25-1
TGTGCCAGCAGGGAGGGCGGCCATGGCTACACCTTC
CASREGGHGYTF
>.|TRBJ1-5|few|TRBV9
TGTGCCAGCAGCGCTCGGGACGGGGACTATCAGCCCCAGCATTTT
CASSARDGDYQPQHF
>TRBD1|TRBJ1-2|.|TRBV20-1
TGCAGTGCTAACAGGGGGTTTGGCTACACCTTC
CSANRGFGYTF
>TRBD1|TRBJ2-7|.|TRBV29-1
TGCAGCGTGGCAGGGACAGGGAAGGTCTACGAGCAGTACTTC
CSVAGTGKVYEQYF
>TRBD1|TRBJ2-2|.|TRBV4-3
TGCGCCAGCAGCCAAAACAGGGGCGGGGAGCTGTTTTTT
CASSQNRGGELFF
>TRBD1|TRBJ1-1|few|TRBV19
TGTGCCAGTAGTAACCACGGGACAGGGCTTACGGCTTTCTTT
CASSNHGTGLTAFF
>.|TRBJ1-5|.|TRBV15
TGTGCCACCAGCGGTAGAGGGAGGCTAGGGAATCAGCCCCAGCATTTT
CATSGRGRLGNQPQHF
>.|TRBJ2-3|few|TRBV6-5
TGTGCCAGCAGTTCCCTCGGGGATACGCAGTATTTT
CASSSLGDTQYF
>.|TRBJ1-5|few|TRBV27
TGTGCCAGCAGTCGCAGGGATGGATATCAACAGCCCCAGCATTTT
CASSRRDGYQQPQHF
>.|TRBJ2-1|few|TRBV7-3
TGTGCCAGCAGCCTCTCCGACAGCCTACTGGGTGAGCAGTTCTTC
CASSLSDSLLGEQFF
>.|TRBJ2-1|.|TRBV5-1
TGCGCCACCTCAAGGGGGTACAATGAGCAGTTCTTC
CATSRGYNEQFF
>.|TRBJ1-1|.|TRBV30
TGTGCCTGGAAAGGACTGGAGAAAGCTTTCTTT
CAWKGLEKAFF
>TRBD1|TRBJ1-2|.|TRBV30
TGTGCCCTTGACAGGGATAACTATGGCTACACCTTC
CALDRDNYGYTF
>TRBD1|TRBJ1-2|few|TRBV5-4
TGTGCCAGCAGCTTGGACAGGGGGCATCTTGATGGCTACACCTTC
CASSLDRGHLDGYTF
>.|TRBJ1-2|.|TRBV9
TGTGCCAGCAGCCCTCAGGGTACCTATGGCTACACCTTC
CASSPQGTYGYTF
>TRBD1|TRBJ2-7|few|TRBV27
TGTGCCAGCAGTGCCACCGGGACAGCACCCTACGAGCAGTACTTC
CASSATGTAPYEQYF
>TRBD1|TRBJ2-3|few|TRBV30
TGTGCCTGTTCCGGACAGGGTTTTGATACGCAGTATTTT
CACSGQGFDTQYF
>.|TRBJ1-1|few|TRBV9
TGTGCCAGCAGCGTAGGGGCAGGGAACACTGAAGCTTTCTTT
CASSVGAGNTEAFF
>TRBD1|TRBJ1-1|.|TRBV29-1
TGCAGCGTCGGACAGGTGAACACTGAAGCTTTCTTT
CSVGQVNTEAFF
>.|TRBJ1-5|few|TRBV19
TGTGCCAGTAGTATAGGCGGCAGGGAAAATCAGCCCCAGCATTTT
CASSIGGRENQPQHF
>.|TRBJ2-4|few|TRBV5-8
TGTGCCAGCAGCCGAGAGCCCCTAGCCAAAAACATTCAGTACTTC
CASSREPLAKNIQYF
>.|TRBJ1-2|.|TRBV6-5
TGTGCCAGCAGACCCGGTGGCGGCTATGGCTACACCTTC
CASRPGGGYGYTF
>TRBD1|TRBJ1-5|.|TRBV5-1
TGCGCCAGCAGCCTTTCCCCACAGGGGGACCAGCCCCAGCATTTT
CASSLSPQGDQPQHF
>TRBD2|TRBJ2-7|.|TRBV30
TGTGCCTGGAATCCTAGCGGGAGCCCCTACGAGCAGTACTTC
CAWNPSGSPYEQYF
>.|TRBJ1-1|.|TRBV20-1
TGCAGTGCCGTCAACCGGGAGGAAGCTTTCTTT
CSAVNREEAFF